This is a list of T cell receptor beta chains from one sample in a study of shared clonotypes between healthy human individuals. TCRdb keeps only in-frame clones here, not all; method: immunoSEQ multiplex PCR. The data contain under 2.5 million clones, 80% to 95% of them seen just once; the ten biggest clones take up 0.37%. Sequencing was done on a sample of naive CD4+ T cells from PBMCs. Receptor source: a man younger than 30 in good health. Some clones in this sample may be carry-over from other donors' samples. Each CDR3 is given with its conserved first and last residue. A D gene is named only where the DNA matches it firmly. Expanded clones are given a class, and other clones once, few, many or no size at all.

CDR3: CASSLELWETPNEQFF
DNA: TGTGCCAGCAGCTTGGAGTTATGGGAAACGCCGAATGAGCAGTTCTTC
J: TRBJ2-1
D: NA
size: NA
V: TRBV5-6

CDR3: CASSREWQGTLVKNQPQHF
DNA: TGTGCCAGCAGTCGAGAGTGGCAGGGAACCTTGGTAAAGAATCAGCCCCAGCATTTT
J: TRBJ1-5
D: NA
size: NA
V: TRBV28

CDR3: CASSLRTGNYEQYF
DNA: TGCGCCAGCAGCTTGCGGACAGGGAATTACGAGCAGTACTTC
J: TRBJ2-7
D: TRBD1
size: NA
V: TRBV5-1

CDR3: CASRPLGPAAEAFF
DNA: TGCGCCAGCAGACCCCTCGGGCCGGCGGCTGAAGCTTTCTTT
J: TRBJ1-1
D: NA
size: NA
V: TRBV5-1

CDR3: CASSPKADSYNEQFF
DNA: TGTGCCAGCTCACCGAAGGCGGACTCCTACAATGAGCAGTTCTTC
J: TRBJ2-1
D: NA
size: NA
V: TRBV18

CDR3: CASGFQGTYEQYF
DNA: TGTGCTAGTGGTTTCCAGGGGACGTACGAGCAGTACTTC
J: TRBJ2-7
D: NA
size: NA
V: TRBV12-5

CDR3: CAASSYNEQFF
DNA: TGTGCTGCCAGCTCCTACAATGAGCAGTTCTTC
J: TRBJ2-1
D: NA
size: once
V: TRBV20-1

CDR3: CASSRPGLAGVADTQYF
DNA: TGTGCCAGCAGTCGACCCGGACTAGCGGGAGTGGCAGATACGCAGTATTTT
J: TRBJ2-3
D: TRBD2
size: once
V: TRBV27

CDR3: CASSKVLAVSYEQYF
DNA: TGTGCCAGCAGCAAAGTGCTAGCGGTTTCCTACGAGCAGTACTTC
J: TRBJ2-7
D: NA
size: NA
V: TRBV21-1

CDR3: CASSLVSPDGTNSGNTIYF
DNA: TGTGCCAGCAGCTTGGTATCCCCCGACGGAACCAACTCTGGAAACACCATATATTTT
J: TRBJ1-3
D: NA
size: NA
V: TRBV5-6

CDR3: CASSHAGTGGSGYTF
DNA: TGCGCCAGCAGCCACGCGGGGACAGGGGGCTCTGGCTACACCTTC
J: TRBJ1-2
D: TRBD1
size: NA
V: TRBV4-1

CDR3: CASSVRTGGSYGYTF
DNA: TGTGCCAGCAGTGTTAGGACAGGGGGGAGCTATGGCTACACCTTC
J: TRBJ1-2
D: TRBD1
size: NA
V: TRBV6-1

CDR3: CSALSGESYEQYF
DNA: TGCAGCGCCCTGTCAGGCGAATCCTACGAGCAGTACTTC
J: TRBJ2-7
D: NA
size: NA
V: TRBV29-1

CDR3: CATSRLIWVNTGELFF
DNA: TGTGCCACCAGCAGGCTCATATGGGTGAACACCGGGGAGCTGTTTTTT
J: TRBJ2-2
D: NA
size: NA
V: TRBV15

CDR3: CASRLTGTGSYEQYF
DNA: TGTGCCAGTCGTTTAACCGGGACAGGGAGCTACGAGCAGTACTTC
J: TRBJ2-7
D: TRBD1
size: NA
V: TRBV19

CDR3: CASGILGGWLFF
DNA: TGTGCCAGTGGAATTCTGGGGGGGTGGTTGTTTTTT
J: TRBJ2-2
D: TRBD2
size: NA
V: TRBV19

CDR3: CASSQDGWPGGTGELFF
DNA: TGCGCCAGCAGCCAAGATGGGTGGCCGGGGGGAACCGGGGAGCTGTTTTTT
J: TRBJ2-2
D: TRBD2
size: NA
V: TRBV4-1

CDR3: CASSLGGANEKLFF
DNA: TGTGCCAGCAGCCTCGGGGGTGCTAATGAAAAACTGTTTTTT
J: TRBJ1-4
D: NA
size: NA
V: TRBV11-2

CDR3: CASSLARRSYEQYF
DNA: TGTGCCAGCAGCTTAGCACGACGCTCCTACGAGCAGTACTTC
J: TRBJ2-7
D: NA
size: NA
V: TRBV7-2

CDR3: CASRSGLGGNTIYF
DNA: TGCGCCAGCCGTTCAGGGTTGGGTGGAAACACCATATATTTT
J: TRBJ1-3
D: NA
size: once
V: TRBV10-2

CDR3: CASSLGGGIAYNEQFF
DNA: TGCGCCAGCAGCTTGGGGGGCGGGATCGCCTACAATGAGCAGTTCTTC
J: TRBJ2-1
D: NA
size: NA
V: TRBV5-1

CDR3: CASGTSGANVLTF
DNA: TGTGCCAGTGGAACCTCTGGGGCCAACGTCCTGACTTTC
J: TRBJ2-6
D: NA
size: NA
V: TRBV19

CDR3: CASSAGTGVAGAGSDTQYF
DNA: TGTGCCAGCAGCGCTGGGACAGGGGTAGCGGGAGCGGGCTCAGATACGCAGTATTTT
J: TRBJ2-3
D: NA
size: NA
V: TRBV9

CDR3: CASSLSLGLAGPYNEQFF
DNA: TGTGCCAGCAGCTTATCCCTAGGACTAGCGGGTCCTTACAATGAGCAGTTCTTC
J: TRBJ2-1
D: TRBD2
size: NA
V: TRBV11-3

CDR3: CATYIGQTQYF
DNA: TGTGCCACCTACATCGGCCAGACCCAGTACTTC
J: TRBJ2-5
D: NA
size: NA
V: TRBV28

CDR3: CASSSGGVPSYNEQFF
DNA: TGTGCCAGCAGCTCGGGCGGGGTCCCCTCCTACAATGAGCAGTTCTTC
J: TRBJ2-1
D: NA
size: once
V: TRBV7-3

CDR3: CASERPSSYNEQFF
DNA: TGTGCCAGCGAAAGGCCAAGCTCCTACAATGAGCAGTTCTTC
J: TRBJ2-1
D: NA
size: NA
V: TRBV2

CDR3: CASSFRGNTEAFF
DNA: TGTGCCAGCAGTTTCCGGGGGAACACTGAAGCTTTCTTT
J: TRBJ1-1
D: NA
size: few
V: TRBV27

CDR3: CASSSRTGGMETQYF
DNA: TGTGCCAGCAGCTCCCGGACAGGGGGCATGGAGACCCAGTACTTC
J: TRBJ2-5
D: TRBD1
size: NA
V: TRBV5-8

CDR3: CASSLTGELFF
DNA: TGTGCCAGCAGCCTCACCGGGGAGCTGTTTTTT
J: TRBJ2-2
D: NA
size: few
V: TRBV28

CDR3: CASSQSSPWTAGNTIYF
DNA: TGTGCCAGCAGTCAATCATCCCCATGGACAGCTGGAAACACCATATATTTT
J: TRBJ1-3
D: NA
size: NA
V: TRBV27

CDR3: CASSLRQGGCNQPQHF
DNA: TGTGCCAGCAGCCTAAGACAGGGGGGATGCAATCAGCCCCAGCATTTT
J: TRBJ1-5
D: NA
size: NA
V: TRBV12-1

CDR3: CASSPLQLAKNIQYF
DNA: TGCGCCAGCAGCCCTTTACAGTTAGCCAAAAACATTCAGTACTTC
J: TRBJ2-4
D: NA
size: NA
V: TRBV5-1

CDR3: CASSPELEETQYF
DNA: TGTGCCAGCTCACCGGAGCTAGAAGAGACCCAGTACTTC
J: TRBJ2-5
D: NA
size: NA
V: TRBV18

CDR3: CASSELAGVADTQYF
DNA: TGCGCCAGCAGTGAGCTAGCGGGAGTGGCAGATACGCAGTATTTT
J: TRBJ2-3
D: TRBD2
size: NA
V: TRBV10-2

CDR3: CASSLGTGVEAFF
DNA: TGTGCCAGCAGTTTAGGGACAGGGGTTGAAGCTTTCTTT
J: TRBJ1-1
D: TRBD1
size: NA
V: TRBV28

CDR3: CASSDRETQYF
DNA: TGTGCCAGTAGCGACAGGGAGACCCAGTACTTC
J: TRBJ2-5
D: NA
size: few
V: TRBV19

CDR3: CASSIALGTGRGEQYF
DNA: TGTGCCAGTAGTATAGCCCTTGGGACAGGGAGAGGCGAGCAGTACTTC
J: TRBJ2-7
D: TRBD1
size: NA
V: TRBV19

CDR3: CASSLRQGGTDTQYF
DNA: TGTGCCAGCAGCTTGCGGCAGGGAGGGACAGATACGCAGTATTTT
J: TRBJ2-3
D: TRBD2
size: NA
V: TRBV5-4

CDR3: CASSLGTWYTF
DNA: TGTGCCAGTAGTTTGGGGACGTGGTACACCTTC
J: TRBJ1-2
D: NA
size: few
V: TRBV19

CDR3: CATSRGDRGQETQYF
DNA: TGTGCCACCAGCAGAGGGGACAGGGGGCAAGAGACCCAGTACTTC
J: TRBJ2-5
D: TRBD1
size: NA
V: TRBV15

CDR3: CASSRLSFGANVLTF
DNA: TGTGCCAGCAGCCGCCTAAGTTTTGGGGCCAACGTCCTGACTTTC
J: TRBJ2-6
D: NA
size: NA
V: TRBV7-3

CDR3: CASSPLDSSTEAFF
DNA: TGTGCCAGCTCACCCCTGGACAGCTCCACTGAAGCTTTCTTT
J: TRBJ1-1
D: NA
size: NA
V: TRBV18

CDR3: CANQMTGANEQFF
DNA: TGTGCCAACCAAATGACAGGGGCCAATGAGCAGTTCTTC
J: TRBJ2-1
D: TRBD1
size: NA
V: TRBV7-9

CDR3: CASSPLLARDYEQYF
DNA: TGCGCCAGCAGCCCCCTACTAGCGCGAGACTACGAGCAGTACTTC
J: TRBJ2-7
D: TRBD2
size: NA
V: TRBV5-1